This is a list of T cell receptor beta chains from one sample in a study of CD8 T cells in ankylosing spondylitis. Using its own MiXCR run on the 5' RACE reads, TCRdb lists one record per CDR3 protein. The sample consists of around 770,000 distinct CDR3 sequences, around 20% of them appearing once. The sample taken for sequencing was blood, either unsorted or a sorted T cell fraction (not recorded which). These TCRs come from a male donor with ankylosing spondylitis. Each CDR3 is given with its conserved first and last residue. A D gene is named only where the DNA matches it firmly. Expanded clones are given a class, and other clones once, few, many or no size at all.

clone_size j_call d_call v_call cdr3_length cdr3_aa cdr3_nt
NA TRBJ2-3 TRBD1 TRBV7-9 17 CASSSLEGGFFTDTQYF TGTGCCAGCAGCTCACTTGAAGGGGGCTTCTTTACAGATACGCAGTATTTT
few TRBJ2-7 TRBD2 TRBV7-6 16 CASSLAKWEGPDEQYF TGTGCCAGCAGCTTAGCGAAGTGGGAGGGCCCGGACGAGCAGTACTTC
few TRBJ1-1 NA TRBV5-6 15 CASSLIGQIIAEAFF TGTGCCAGCAGCCTCATAGGACAGATAATCGCTGAAGCTTTCTTT
NA TRBJ1-5 TRBD1 TRBV18 16 CASSPPPDRGLQPQHF TGTGCCAGCTCACCACCGCCGGACAGGGGTTTACAGCCCCAGCATTTT
few TRBJ2-7 TRBD1 TRBV6-2/TRBV6-3 13 CAGRDRVSYEQYF TGTGCCGGCCGGGACAGGGTCTCCTACGAGCAGTACTTC
NA TRBJ2-7 TRBD1 TRBV7-8 16 CASSLGFGTGGGEQYF TGTGCCAGCAGCTTAGGGTTCGGGACAGGGGGTGGCGAGCAGTACTTC
NA TRBJ1-2 NA TRBV19 15 CASSIVRQVTDGYTF TGTGCCAGTAGTATCGTAAGACAAGTGACGGATGGCTACACCTTC
NA TRBJ2-1 TRBD2 TRBV18 15 CASSPRRGAGNEQFF TGTGCCAGCTCACCGAGGCGGGGGGCAGGCAATGAGCAGTTCTTC
NA TRBJ2-2 TRBD1 TRBV5-1 16 CASSPSPDRVTGELFF TGCGCCAGCAGCCCAAGCCCGGACAGGGTCACCGGGGAGCTGTTTTTT
few TRBJ1-2 NA TRBV20-1 11 CRGRGEYGYTF TGCAGGGGGCGGGGAGAATATGGCTACACCTTC
many TRBJ2-7 NA TRBV4-3 14 CASSQDQGPYEQYF TGCGCCAGCAGCCAAGATCAGGGACCCTACGAGCAGTACTTC
NA TRBJ2-3 NA TRBV20-1 13 CSGGRPSTDTQYF TGCAGTGGGGGGAGACCGAGCACAGATACGCAGTATTTT
few TRBJ2-4 NA TRBV20-1 15 CSARSAGVAKNIQYF TGCAGTGCTAGGTCGGCAGGGGTAGCCAAAAACATTCAGTACTTC
few TRBJ2-2 TRBD2 TRBV13 15 CASSPLGTTAGELFF TGTGCCAGCAGCCCGTTGGGGACTACAGCCGGGGAGCTGTTTTTT
NA TRBJ1-3 NA TRBV12-3/TRBV12-4 16 CASSPLKWNSGNTIYF TGTGCCAGCAGTCCCCTCAAATGGAACTCTGGAAACACCATATATTTT
few TRBJ2-2 TRBD2 TRBV2 15 CASRSGSGNTGELFF TGTGCCAGCAGGAGCGGGAGCGGGAACACCGGGGAGCTGTTTTTT
few TRBJ2-7 TRBD2 TRBV29-1 12 CSVASGTTEQYF TGCAGCGTGGCCTCCGGGACTACCGAGCAGTACTTC
few TRBJ2-7 TRBD1 TRBV19 13 CASFRQGSGEQYF TGTGCCAGTTTTCGACAGGGGTCGGGGGAGCAGTACTTC
many TRBJ1-5 NA TRBV10-3 13 CASAVYSNQPQHF TGTGCCTCAGCGGTATACAGCAATCAGCCCCAGCATTTT
few TRBJ2-1 NA TRBV3-1 12 CASSQEWDEQFF TGTGCCAGCAGCCAAGAGTGGGATGAGCAGTTCTTC
few TRBJ2-6 NA TRBV4-1 17 CASSQGGREYGANVLTF TGCGCCAGCAGCCAAGGGGGCAGGGAGTATGGGGCCAACGTCCTGACTTTC
NA TRBJ2-5 NA TRBV7-3 14 CASSPGGRGETQYF TGTGCCAGCAGCCCCGGGGGAAGGGGGGAGACCCAGTACTTC
few TRBJ1-5 NA TRBV20-1 14 CSALGGDADQPQHF TGCAGTGCCCTGGGGGGGGACGCGGATCAGCCCCAGCATTTT
few TRBJ1-4 NA TRBV12-3/TRBV12-4 13 CASSFSGSEKLFF TGTGCCAGCAGTTTCTCAGGTTCTGAAAAACTGTTTTTT
few TRBJ1-1 TRBD1 TRBV5-1 14 CASSFEGAETEAFF TGCGCCAGCAGCTTTGAGGGGGCCGAGACTGAAGCTTTCTTT
NA TRBJ1-5 NA TRBV5-6 12 CASSSWGRPQHF TGTGCCAGCAGCTCATGGGGAAGGCCCCAGCATTTT
few TRBJ1-1 NA TRBV14 15 CASSQDVSGASEAFF TGTGCCAGCAGCCAAGATGTATCGGGGGCCTCTGAAGCTTTCTTT
few TRBJ2-6 NA TRBV5-6 16 CASSFDLVSGANVLTF TGTGCCAGCAGCTTTGATTTAGTCTCTGGGGCCAACGTCCTGACTTTC
many TRBJ2-3 TRBD2 TRBV29-1 15 CSAGASGSNSDTQYF TGCAGCGCTGGGGCTAGCGGGAGTAACTCAGATACGCAGTATTTT